Each of the 24 T cell receptor beta chains below was sequenced from the same sample in a study of blood T cell repertoires in COVID-19 (dated by TCRdb to the early 2020s). Library preparation used the immunoSEQ multiplex PCR assay. In TCRdb, the immuneACCESS table is reduced to in-frame sequences with V and J assigned. These tables do not hold every clone; where another copy was compared, an unresolved V gene accounts for under half, and the others remain unexplained. This sample has about 190,000 clones in its table, and around 90% of those were observed once. The ten top clones hold roughly 0.6% of the sample. Sequenced: peripheral blood. The receptors stem from a man aged 45-60 years with acute or convalescent COVID-19.

V and J are TRBV19 and TRBJ2-6, with D hard to call. CDR1 LNHDA and CDR2 SQIVND come from the germline V gene (reference sequence). This CDR3 spans 14 amino acids. The V end lost 7 bases, the J end lost 2 bases, and 9 bases lay between the germline ends. CDR3 sequence reads: CASTPGPGANVLTF. CDR3 DNA: TGTGCCAGTACCCCAGGCCCTGGGGCCAACGTCCTGACTTTC.

V usage is TRBV19 and J usage is TRBJ2-7; tentative D call: TRBD2 (5 bases). Germline V gene sequence: CDR1 LNHDA, CDR2 SQIVND (reference sequence). The CDR3 consists of 15 residues. V lost 7 bases and J lost 1, with 17 bases in between. The CDR3 DNA follows: TGTGCCAGTACCCTCCCGGCGGGCAAATCCTACGAGCAGTACGTC. Its translation is CASTLPAGKSYEQYV.

The CDR3 region has the DNA TGTGCCAGCAGTGAAGGGCTAGCGGGAATCAGTGAGCAGTTCTTC. This codes for CASSEGLAGISEQFF. The V gene is TRBV2, the J gene TRBJ2-1, with 9 bases aligning to TRBD2. The CDR3 length is 15 residues. The V gene end was trimmed by 1 base and the J gene end by 9 bases; junction bases not matched to a gene: 7. Germline lookup yields CDR1 SNHLY and CDR2 FYNNEI.

The V call is TRBV28, the J call TRBJ1-1; 7 positions agree with TRBD1. Germline V gene sequence: CDR1 MDHEN, CDR2 SYDVKM. This CDR3 is built from 15 residues. V shed 7 bases, J shed 7 bases, and the junction held 15 bases outside the gene matches. The CDR3 bases are TGTGCCAGCATCTCGCCCTCCGGGACAGTACTTGAAGCTTTCTTT. It is translated as CASISPSGTVLEAFF.

The genes are TRBV11-3 and TRBJ2-7; tentative D call: TRBD2 (6 bases). Germline values: CDR1 SGHNT, CDR2 YENEEA. Trimming stripped 2 bases from V and 3 bases from J, with 11 bases between. The CDR3 sequence is 14 residues long. CDR3 nucleotide sequence: TGTGCCAGCAGCTTAACGGGAGTTCACTACGAGCAGTACTTC. The encoded protein is CASSLTGVHYEQYF. Supplemented by reference TRBV11-3 and TRBJ2-7, the full variable domain reads EAGVVQSPRYKIIEKKQPVAFWCNPISGHNTLYWYLQNLGQGPELLIRYENEEAVDDSQLPKDRFSAERLKGVDSTLKIQPAELGDSAVYLCASSLTGVHYEQYFGPGTRLTVT.

The chain employs TRBV11-3 and TRBJ1-1, with D possibly TRBD1 on 6 matching bases. The germline gives CDR1 SGHNT, CDR2 YENEEA. The CDR3 has 13 amino acids. V was trimmed by 5 bases and J by 4 bases, leaving 11 bases between them. The CDR3 nucleotides are TGTGCCAGCAGCGAACAGGGTCCCACTGAAGCTTTCTTT. It encodes CASSEQGPTEAFF.

The chain uses TRBV9 and TRBJ1-5; D is unclear. Trimming cost V 3 bases and J 0 bases, with 16 bases left between them. The CDR3 is made up of 17 amino acids. Germline CDR1 reads SGDLS; CDR2 reads YYNGEE. DNA for the CDR3: TGTGCCAGCAGCGCCTTTTGGGCCCTATATAGCAATCAGCCCCAGCATTTT. This translates into CASSAFWALYSNQPQHF.

V and J are TRBV4-2 and TRBJ1-6; a weak D match, TRBD1 (6 bases). V lost 1 base and J 7 bases, leaving 17 bases between the germline ends. Germline CDR1 and CDR2: LGHNA and YNFKEQ. The CDR3 is 17 amino acids. The CDR3 region is CASSQVGSTGSNSPLHF. CDR3 nucleotides: TGTGCCAGCAGCCAAGTGGGCTCCACAGGGTCCAATTCACCCCTCCACTTT.

The rearrangement links TRBV6-5 to TRBJ2-5; D is perhaps TRBD2 (6 bases). V was trimmed by 8 bases and J by 1 base, leaving 11 bases between them. Germline V gene data show CDR1 as MNHEY and CDR2 as SVGAGI. The CDR3 is made up of 13 amino acids. CDR3 amino acids: CASRPGVQETQYF. Written as DNA, the CDR3 is TGTGCCAGCCGACCGGGAGTCCAAGAGACCCAGTACTTC.

This clone has just one count. The V and J genes are TRBV6-5 and TRBJ2-1, with D possibly TRBD2 on 5 matching bases. Germline CDR1 MNHEY, CDR2 SVGAGI. This CDR3 has 15 amino acids. V was pared by 6 bases and J by 6 bases, with 18 bases between. The CDR3 loop reads CASRTGVGAINEQFF. The CDR3 DNA reads as TGTGCCAGCAGGACTGGCGTGGGAGCGATCAATGAGCAGTTCTTC.

This chain joins TRBV9 and TRBJ2-1; 11 positions match TRBD2. The germline CDR1 and CDR2 sequences are SGDLS and YYNGEE. With V trimmed by 3 bases and J by 8 bases, 7 bases remained unmatched. The CDR3 length is 15 residues. The CDR3 nucleotides read TGTGCCAGCAGCGAAGGGACTAGCGGTACCGATGAGCAGTTCTTC. Amino acids: CASSEGTSGTDEQFF. The full variable domain, with the rest looked up from reference TRBV9 and TRBJ2-1, is DSGVTQTPKHLITATGQRVTLRCSPRSGDLSVYWYQQSLDQGLQFLIQYYNGEERAKGNILERFSAQQFPDLHSELNLSSLELGDSALYFCASSEGTSGTDEQFFGPGTRLTVL.

This chain joins TRBV27 and TRBJ1-2; 7 bases fit TRBD1. Germline V gene sequence: CDR1 MNHEY, CDR2 SMNVEV (reference sequence). Losses at the gene ends were 0 bases for V and 2 bases for J; bases not matched to a gene: 3. The CDR3 consists of 15 residues. Here the CDR3 DNA reads TGTGCCAGCAGTTTATCGCAGGGGGGCAACTATGGCTACACCTTC. Translated: CASSLSQGGNYGYTF.

The chain carries TRBV4-1 and TRBJ1-5; D ambiguous. The CDR3 loop spans 17 amino acids. Trimming took 2 bases from V and 0 from J, leaving 14 bases between them. CDR1 MGHRA and CDR2 YSYEKL come from the germline V gene. CDR3 protein: CASSQYTRSDSNQPQHF. CDR3 nucleotides: TGCGCCAGCAGCCAATACACCCGTTCAGATAGCAATCAGCCCCAGCATTTT.

Comment on this clone: Distinct nucleotide sequences in the sample also encode this CDR3. The genes are TRBV10-3 and TRBJ2-3; possible D gene TRBD2, 6 bases. V was pared by 0 bases and J by 0 bases, with 7 bases between. This CDR3 comprises 15 residues. Per germline, CDR1 ENHRY and CDR2 SYGVKD. The CDR3 sequence is CAISESRGSTDTQYF. CDR3 bases: TGTGCCATCAGTGAGTCACGGGGGAGCACAGATACGCAGTATTTT.

Of note for this clone: Additional DNA sequences in this sample encode the identical CDR3. The chain is built from TRBV6-2 or TRBV6-3 and TRBJ2-2, with D hard to call. Trimming shortened V by 4 bases and J by 7 bases, and 4 bases separated the two germline ends. This CDR3 comprises 11 residues. Germline-derived CDR1 and CDR2 are MNHEY and SVGEGT. The CDR3 spells CASSSYGELFF. The CDR3 DNA reads TGTGCCAGCAGTTCTTACGGGGAGCTGTTTTTT.

This chain uses TRBV24-1 with TRBJ2-1, with D tentatively TRBD1 (5 bases). Trimming shortened V by 2 bases and J by 8 bases, and 12 bases separated the two germline ends. Germline CDR1 KGHDR, CDR2 SFDVKD. CDR3 size: 14 residues. The DNA for the CDR3 is TGTGCCACCAGTGATTCAAAAACAGGTTATGAGCAGTTCTTC. Encoded protein: CATSDSKTGYEQFF.

The chain uses TRBV10-3 and TRBJ1-5; 8 bases match TRBD1. V dropped 6 bases and J dropped 4; count of bases not matched to a gene: 2. This CDR3 has 13 amino acids. The germline gives CDR1 ENHRY, CDR2 SYGVKD. CDR3 DNA: TGTGCCATCAGGACAGGGGTGAATCAGCCCCAGCATTTT. Its translation: CAIRTGVNQPQHF.

Only one count was recorded for this clone. The chain joins TRBV4-1 to TRBJ2-7; 12 bases match TRBD1. The V and J ends lost 4 bases and 10 bases, in that order; junction bases with no gene match: 5. CDR1 and CDR2 from the germline V gene are MGHRA and YSYEKL. This CDR3 region has 13 residues. CDR3 region: CASSRGTGGVQYV. The CDR3 nucleotides read TGCGCCAGCAGCCGCGGGACAGGGGGCGTCCAGTACGTC.

V usage is TRBV27 and J usage is TRBJ2-3, with TRBD2 identical over 11 bases. The CDR3 has 18 residues. With 2 bases clipped from V and 1 base from J, the junction kept 8 bases outside the gene matches. Germline CDR1 reads MNHEY; CDR2 reads SMNVEV (reference sequence). CDR3 amino acids: CASSLGVLAGGRTDTQYF. The CDR3 DNA reads TGTGCCAGCAGTTTAGGGGTCCTAGCGGGGGGTCGCACAGATACGCAGTATTTT.

The genes are TRBV7-8 and TRBJ2-3; 8 bases are shared with TRBD1. The ends lost 5 bases at V and 7 bases at J; junction bases unmatched: 17. Per the germline V gene, CDR1 is SGHVS and CDR2 is FQNEAQ. The CDR3 sequence is 17 residues long. The CDR3 loop is CASSPLPGQGASHTQYF. CDR3 DNA sequence: TGTGCCAGCAGCCCCCTCCCTGGGCAGGGGGCTTCGCATACGCAGTATTTT.

This clone was seen once. The CDR3 DNA reads TGTGCCAGCAGCCGGGGACTAGTCGACACCGGGGAGCTGTTTTTT. Its protein is CASSRGLVDTGELFF. V gene TRBV3-1 (or the pseudogene TRBV3-2) combines with J gene TRBJ2-2; 8 bases fit TRBD2. Looked up from germline, CDR1 is LGHDT and CDR2 is YNNKEL (reference sequence). CDR3 size: 15 residues. Germline trimming cut 4 bases from V and 3 bases from J; bases unmatched to any gene: 4.

The rearrangement joins TRBV4-1 to TRBJ2-2, with 8 nucleotides matching TRBD1. The germline V gene has CDR1 MGHRA and CDR2 YSYEKL. Germline trimming cut 4 bases from V and 1 base from J; bases unmatched to any gene: 2. The CDR3 contains 15 residues. The CDR3 loop is CASSLGTGNTGELFF. The CDR3 DNA reads TGCGCCAGCAGCCTTGGGACAGGGAACACCGGGGAGCTGTTTTTT.

The chain recombines TRBV11-2 with TRBJ2-1; tentatively, D is TRBD1 (6 bases). The CDR3 length is 15 residues. CDR1 and CDR2 from the germline V gene are SGHAT and FQNNGV. The germline V and J ends were trimmed by 1 base and 1 base, with 8 bases remaining between them. CDR3 loop: CASSLAGASYNEQFF. Written as DNA, the CDR3 is TGTGCCAGCAGCTTAGCAGGGGCGTCCTACAATGAGCAGTTCTTC.

This clone was found once. This chain links TRBV5-4 with TRBJ2-1; 10 bases fit TRBD2. Germline assignment: CDR1 SGHNT and CDR2 YYREEE (reference sequence). Trimming cost V 3 bases and J 6 bases; bases outside gene matches: 12. CDR3 length: 17 residues. DNA for the CDR3: TGTGCCAGCAGCTGGGGGGGGGCGAGCGGGAGGGGCAATGAGCAGTTCTTC. Translated, it gives CASSWGGASGRGNEQFF.